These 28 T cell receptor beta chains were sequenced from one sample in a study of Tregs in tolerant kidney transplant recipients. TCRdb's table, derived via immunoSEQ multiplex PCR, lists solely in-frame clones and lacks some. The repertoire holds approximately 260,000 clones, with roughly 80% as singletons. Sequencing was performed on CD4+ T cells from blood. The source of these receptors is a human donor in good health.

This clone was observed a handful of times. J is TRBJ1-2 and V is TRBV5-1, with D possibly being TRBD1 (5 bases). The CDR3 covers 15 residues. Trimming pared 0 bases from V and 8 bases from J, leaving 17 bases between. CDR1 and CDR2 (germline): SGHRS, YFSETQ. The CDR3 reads CASSLATGTPGGYTF. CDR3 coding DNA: TGCGCCAGCAGCTTGGCGACCGGGACCCCGGGGGGCTACACCTTC.

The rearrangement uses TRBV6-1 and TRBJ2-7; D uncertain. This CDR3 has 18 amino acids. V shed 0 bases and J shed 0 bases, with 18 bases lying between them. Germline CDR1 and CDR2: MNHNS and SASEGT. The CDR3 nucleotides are TGTGCCAGCAGTGAAGCCGGATATCTGTTTGCCAGCTCCTACGAGCAGTACTTC. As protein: CASSEAGYLFASSYEQYF.

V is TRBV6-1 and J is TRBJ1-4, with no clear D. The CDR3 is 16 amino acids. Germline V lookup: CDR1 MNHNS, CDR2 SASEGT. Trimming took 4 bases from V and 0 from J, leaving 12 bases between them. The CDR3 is CASSVRDGSTNEKLFF. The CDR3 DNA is TGTGCCAGCAGTGTTCGAGACGGATCAACTAATGAAAAACTGTTTTTT.

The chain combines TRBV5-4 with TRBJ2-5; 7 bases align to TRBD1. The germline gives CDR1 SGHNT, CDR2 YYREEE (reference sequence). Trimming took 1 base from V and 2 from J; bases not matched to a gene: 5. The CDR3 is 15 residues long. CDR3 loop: CASSLQGVGQETQYF. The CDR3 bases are TGTGCCAGCAGCTTGCAGGGGGTGGGGCAAGAGACCCAGTACTTC.

CDR3 amino acids: CASSLNRVGNSPLHF. CDR3 coding DNA: TGTGCCAGCAGTCTGAACAGGGTTGGGAATTCACCCCTCCACTTT. The chain recombines TRBV7-9 with TRBJ1-6, with D possibly matching TRBD1 (6 bases). Germline V CDR1 and CDR2: SEHNR, FQNEAQ (reference sequence). The V end was cut by 6 bases, the J end by 7 bases, with 16 bases between. CDR3 length equals 15 residues.

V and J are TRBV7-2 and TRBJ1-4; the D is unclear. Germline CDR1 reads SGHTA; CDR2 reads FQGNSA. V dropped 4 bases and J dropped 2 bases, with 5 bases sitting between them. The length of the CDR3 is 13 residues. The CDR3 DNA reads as TGTGCCAGCAGCTCACCCACTAATGAAAAACTGTTTTTT. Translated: CASSSPTNEKLFF.

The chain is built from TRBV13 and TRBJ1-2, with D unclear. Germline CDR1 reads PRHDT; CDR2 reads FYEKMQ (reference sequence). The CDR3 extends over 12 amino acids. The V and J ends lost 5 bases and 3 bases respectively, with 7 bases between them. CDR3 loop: CASSRRYYGYTF. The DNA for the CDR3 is TGTGCCAGCAGCCGTAGGTACTATGGCTACACCTTC.

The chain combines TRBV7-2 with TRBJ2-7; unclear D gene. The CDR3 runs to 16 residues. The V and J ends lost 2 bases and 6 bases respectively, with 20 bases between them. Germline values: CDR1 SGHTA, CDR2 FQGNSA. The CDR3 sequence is CASSLPLPVPDVEQYF. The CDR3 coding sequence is TGTGCCAGCAGCTTACCCCTCCCAGTCCCGGACGTCGAGCAGTACTTC.

The CDR3, as DNA: TGTGCCAGCTCCCCAGACAGGGGGCTCGCTGAAGCTTTCTTT. Amino acids: CASSPDRGLAEAFF. This chain joins TRBV18 and TRBJ1-1; 10 positions agree with TRBD1. Germline V gene sequence: CDR1 KGHSH, CDR2 LQKENI. CDR3 size: 14 residues. With V trimmed by 6 bases and J by 6 bases, 7 bases remained unmatched.

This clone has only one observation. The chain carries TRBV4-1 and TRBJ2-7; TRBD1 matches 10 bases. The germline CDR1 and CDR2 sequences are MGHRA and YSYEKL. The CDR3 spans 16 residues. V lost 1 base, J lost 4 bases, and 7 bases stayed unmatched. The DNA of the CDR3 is TGCGCCAGCAGCCAAGTACTGGGACAGGGGATTTACGAGCAGTACTTC. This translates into CASSQVLGQGIYEQYF.

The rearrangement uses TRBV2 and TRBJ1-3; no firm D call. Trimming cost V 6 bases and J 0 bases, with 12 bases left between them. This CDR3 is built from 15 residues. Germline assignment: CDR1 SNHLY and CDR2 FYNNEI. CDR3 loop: CASSENGNSGNTIYF. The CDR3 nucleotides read TGTGCCAGCAGCGAGAACGGTAACTCTGGAAACACCATATATTTT.

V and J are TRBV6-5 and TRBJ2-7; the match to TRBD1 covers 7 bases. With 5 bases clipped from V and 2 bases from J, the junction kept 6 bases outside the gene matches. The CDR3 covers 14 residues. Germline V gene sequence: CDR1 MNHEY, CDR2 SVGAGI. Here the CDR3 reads CASSARDSPYEQYF. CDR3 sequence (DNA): TGTGCCAGCAGTGCTCGGGACAGTCCCTACGAGCAGTACTTC.

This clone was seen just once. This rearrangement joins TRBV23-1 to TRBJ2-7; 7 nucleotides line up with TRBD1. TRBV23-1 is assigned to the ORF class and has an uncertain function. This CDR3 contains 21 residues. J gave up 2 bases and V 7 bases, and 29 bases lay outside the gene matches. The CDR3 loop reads CASNDRDRHSLRIQSPYEQYF. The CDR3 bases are TGCGCCAGCAATGACCGGGACAGACACAGCCTCAGGATTCAAAGCCCCTACGAGCAGTACTTC.

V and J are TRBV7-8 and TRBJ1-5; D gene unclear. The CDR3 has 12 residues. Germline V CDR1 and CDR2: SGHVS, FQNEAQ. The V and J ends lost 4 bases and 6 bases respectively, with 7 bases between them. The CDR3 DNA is TGTGCCAGCAGCTCGTGGGGTCAGCCCCAGCATTTT. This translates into CASSSWGQPQHF.

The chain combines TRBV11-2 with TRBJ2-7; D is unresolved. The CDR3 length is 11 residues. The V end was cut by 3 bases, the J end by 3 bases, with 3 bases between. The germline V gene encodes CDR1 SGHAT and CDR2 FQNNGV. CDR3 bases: TGTGCCAGCAGCTTCCACTACGAGCAGTACTTC. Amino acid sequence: CASSFHYEQYF.

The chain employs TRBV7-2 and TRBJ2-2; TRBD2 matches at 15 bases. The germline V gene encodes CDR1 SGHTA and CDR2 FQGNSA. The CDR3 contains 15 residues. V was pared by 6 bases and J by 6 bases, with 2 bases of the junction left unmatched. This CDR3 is CASRWTSGRAGELFF. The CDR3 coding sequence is TGTGCCAGCAGGTGGACTAGCGGGAGGGCCGGGGAGCTGTTTTTT.

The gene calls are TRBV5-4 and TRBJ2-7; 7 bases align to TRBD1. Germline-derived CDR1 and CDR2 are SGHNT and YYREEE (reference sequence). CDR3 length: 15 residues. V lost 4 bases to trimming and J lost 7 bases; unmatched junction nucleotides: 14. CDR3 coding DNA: TGTGCCAGCAGCCCTCGGGACAGTGCGTCTAGGGAGCAGTACTTC. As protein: CASSPRDSASREQYF. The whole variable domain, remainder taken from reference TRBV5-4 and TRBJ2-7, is ETGVTQSPTHLIKTRGQQVTLRCSSQSGHNTVSWYQQALGQGPQFIFQYYREEENGRGNFPPRFSGLQFPNYSSELNVNALELDDSALYLCASSPRDSASREQYFGPGTRLTVT.

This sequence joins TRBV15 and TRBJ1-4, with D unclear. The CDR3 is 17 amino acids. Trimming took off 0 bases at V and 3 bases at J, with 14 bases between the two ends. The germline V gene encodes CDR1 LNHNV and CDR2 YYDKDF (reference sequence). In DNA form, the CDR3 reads TGTGCCACCAGCAGAGATGGAGTAGGTACAGCTAATGAAAAACTGTTTTTT. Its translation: CATSRDGVGTANEKLFF.

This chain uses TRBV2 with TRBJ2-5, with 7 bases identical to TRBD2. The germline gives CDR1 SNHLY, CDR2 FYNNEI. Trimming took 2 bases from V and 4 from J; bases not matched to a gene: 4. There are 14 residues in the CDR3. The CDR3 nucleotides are TGTGCCAGCAGTGAACAAGCGGGGACAGAGACCCAGTACTTC. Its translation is CASSEQAGTETQYF.

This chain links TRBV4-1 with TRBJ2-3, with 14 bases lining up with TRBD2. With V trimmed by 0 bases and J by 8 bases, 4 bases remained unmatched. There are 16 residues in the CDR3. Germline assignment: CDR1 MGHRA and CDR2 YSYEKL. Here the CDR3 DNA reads TGCGCCAGCAGCCAAGAGCGACTAGCGGGGGGGCTTACGCAGTATTTT. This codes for CASSQERLAGGLTQYF.

CDR3 residues: CASSLVGRGSTEAFF. DNA of the CDR3: TGTGCCAGCAGCTTAGTGGGCAGGGGAAGTACTGAAGCTTTCTTT. The V gene is TRBV11-2, the J gene TRBJ1-1; D is possibly TRBD1 (6 bases). The CDR3 contains 15 residues. CDR1 and CDR2 from the germline V gene are SGHAT and FQNNGV. Trimming cost V 1 base and J 5 bases, with 14 bases left between them.

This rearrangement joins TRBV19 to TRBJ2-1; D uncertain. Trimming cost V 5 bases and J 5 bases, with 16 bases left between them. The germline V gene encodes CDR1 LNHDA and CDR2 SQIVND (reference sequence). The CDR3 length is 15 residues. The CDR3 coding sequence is TGTGCCAGTAGTGCTCGTCCAGGTGGGAACAATGAGCAGTTCTTC. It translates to CASSARPGGNNEQFF.

CDR3 nucleotides: TGTGCCTGGAGTGTACGGGGCTCTAGGGTAGGCTACACCTTC. Translating gives CAWSVRGSRVGYTF. The chain combines TRBV30 with TRBJ1-2; TRBD1 is a possible D gene (5 bases). The CDR3 runs to 14 residues. Germline lookup yields CDR1 GTSNPN and CDR2 SVGIG (reference sequence). The V and J ends lost 0 bases and 8 bases respectively, with 16 bases between them.

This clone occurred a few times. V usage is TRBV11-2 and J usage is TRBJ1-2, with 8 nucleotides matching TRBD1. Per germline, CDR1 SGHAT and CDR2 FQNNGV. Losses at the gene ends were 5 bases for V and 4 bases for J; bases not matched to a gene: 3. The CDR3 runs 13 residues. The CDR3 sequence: CASSQDRVYGYTF. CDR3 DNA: TGTGCCAGCAGCCAGGACAGGGTCTATGGCTACACCTTC.

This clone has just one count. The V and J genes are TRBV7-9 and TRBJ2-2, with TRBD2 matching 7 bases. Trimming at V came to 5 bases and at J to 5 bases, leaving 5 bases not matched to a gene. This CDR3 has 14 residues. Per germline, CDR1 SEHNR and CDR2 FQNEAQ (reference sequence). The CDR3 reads CASSQNGGTGELFF. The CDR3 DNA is TGTGCCAGCAGCCAGAACGGGGGGACCGGGGAGCTGTTTTTT.

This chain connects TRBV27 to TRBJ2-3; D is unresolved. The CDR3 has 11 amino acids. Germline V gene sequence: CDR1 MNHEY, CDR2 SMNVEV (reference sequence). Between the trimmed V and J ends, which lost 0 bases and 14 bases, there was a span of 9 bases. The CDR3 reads CASSLSQHLYF. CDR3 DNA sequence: TGTGCCAGCAGTTTATCGCAACACTTGTATTTT.

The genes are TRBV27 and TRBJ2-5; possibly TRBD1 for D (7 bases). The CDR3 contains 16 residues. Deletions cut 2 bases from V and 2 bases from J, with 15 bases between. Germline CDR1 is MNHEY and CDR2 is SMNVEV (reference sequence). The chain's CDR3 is CASSLPRQGGQETQYF. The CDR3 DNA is TGTGCCAGCAGTTTACCCAGACAGGGAGGACAAGAGACCCAGTACTTC.

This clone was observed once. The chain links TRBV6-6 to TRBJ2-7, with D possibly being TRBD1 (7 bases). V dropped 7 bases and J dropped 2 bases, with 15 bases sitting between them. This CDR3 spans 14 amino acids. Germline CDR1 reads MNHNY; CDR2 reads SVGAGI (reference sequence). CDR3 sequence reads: CASKFQGGTYEQYF. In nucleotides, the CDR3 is TGTGCCAGCAAATTTCAGGGGGGAACCTACGAGCAGTACTTC.